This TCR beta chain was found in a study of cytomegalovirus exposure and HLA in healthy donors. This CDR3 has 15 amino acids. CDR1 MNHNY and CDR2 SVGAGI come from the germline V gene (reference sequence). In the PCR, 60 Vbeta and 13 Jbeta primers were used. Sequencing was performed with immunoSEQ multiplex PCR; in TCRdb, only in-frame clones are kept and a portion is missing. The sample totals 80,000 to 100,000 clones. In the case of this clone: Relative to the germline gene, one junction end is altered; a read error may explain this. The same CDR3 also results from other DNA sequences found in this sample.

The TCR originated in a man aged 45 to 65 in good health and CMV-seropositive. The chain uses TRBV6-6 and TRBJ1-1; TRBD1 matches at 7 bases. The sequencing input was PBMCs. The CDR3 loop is CASSSTGTDNTEAFF. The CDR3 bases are TGTGCTAGCAGTTCTACCGGGACAGACAACACTGAAGCTTTCTTT.